This T cell receptor beta chain was sequenced in a study of blood T cells in healthy people across ages. Study results and limitations: When set beside aged donors, long-lived donors presented more naive CD4+ cells and higher diversity.

Looked up from germline, CDR1 is MNHEY and CDR2 is SVGAGI. Trimming cost V 0 bases and J 6 bases, with 15 bases left between them. The CDR3 runs to 16 residues. A second PCR of 7 to 11 cycles used a sample-barcoded 5' primer and a J-beta primer mix. In TCRdb, the 5' RACE reads were re-called with MiXCR into one record per CDR3 protein. The data contain hundreds of thousands of distinct CDR3 sequences, around half of them seen just once; the ten biggest clones take up approximately 23%. This clonotype was detected many times. The target antigen is unknown. The material sequenced was blood. V gene TRBV6-5 combines with J gene TRBJ2-1; D is possibly TRBD1 or TRBD2 (6 bases each). The source is a man aged 80 or over in good health. In DNA form, the CDR3 reads TGTGCCAGCAGTTACTCTATTCCGGGGGCGCGCAATGAGCAGTTCTTC. Its translation is CASSYSIPGARNEQFF.